A selection of T cell receptor beta chains follows, all from one sample in a study of molecular identifiers for immune sequencing clone quantification. Each CDR3 protein gets one entry after TCRdb re-called the PCR reads with MiXCR. The table has just over 95,000 distinct CDR3 sequences, 24% seen once. The specimen sequenced was naive CD8+ T cells from blood, with Jurkat cell RNA spiked in. These receptors came from a human donor in good health. Some libraries in this study had Jurkat cell RNA spiked in. CDR3s include the opening cysteine and the closing phenylalanine or tryptophan. D genes are given only for firm matches. Rows give clone size only sometimes, using once, few, many, or a class for an expanded clone.

d_call,v_call,clone_size,j_call,cdr3_length,cdr3_nt,cdr3_aa
NA,TRBV13,many,TRBJ2-7,14,TGTGCCAGCAGCTTAGTTGCAGGGTTGGGAGAGCAGTACTTC,CASSLVAGLGEQYF
NA,TRBV4-1,NA,TRBJ1-4,12,TGCGCCAGCAGCCAAGATGCCGAAAAACTGTTTTTT,CASSQDAEKLFF
TRBD2,TRBV4-1,NA,TRBJ2-3,16,TGCGCCAGCAGCCAAGAACGCCTAGCGGGGGCGGATACGCAGTATTTT,CASSQERLAGADTQYF
NA,TRBV9,many,TRBJ2-1,14,TGTGCCAGCAGCGTAGGACAGATTGGGGATGAGCAGTTCTTC,CASSVGQIGDEQFF
NA,TRBV20-1,NA,TRBJ1-6,19,TGCAGTGCTTACGAAACTCCTACAACAGGGCGACGTGGGGATTCACCCCTCCACTTT,CSAYETPTTGRRGDSPLHF
TRBD1,TRBV5-6,many,TRBJ1-2,16,TGTGCCAGCAGCTTCAGCTCCGGACAGGGAAACTATGGCTACACCTTC,CASSFSSGQGNYGYTF
NA,TRBV19,many,TRBJ2-7,15,TGTGCCAGTAGTATCAGTTCCAGGGCCCCCTACGAGCAGTACTTC,CASSISSRAPYEQYF
TRBD1,TRBV5-1,NA,TRBJ2-3,17,TGCGCCAGCAGCCCAGAAGGGACAGACCTGGGCCCACTTGCGCAGTATTTT,CASSPEGTDLGPLAQYF
NA,TRBV30,NA,TRBJ2-5,12,TGTGCCAGAGGGACCGAAGTCCAGACCCAGTACTTC,CARGTEVQTQYF
TRBD2,TRBV28,NA,TRBJ2-1,15,TGTGCCAGCAGTCTCGCAGGACTAGCGGGAGATGAGCAGTTCTTC,CASSLAGLAGDEQFF
TRBD2,TRBV6-2/TRBV6-3,many,TRBJ2-7,18,TGTGCCAGCAGTTACTCGAGAGTAGCGGGGGATCCCACCTACGAGCAGTACTTC,CASSYSRVAGDPTYEQYF
NA,TRBV3-1,few,TRBJ1-5,13,TGTGCCAGCAGCCAAGATCGTGGGTGGCCCCAGCATTTT,CASSQDRGWPQHF